This TCR beta chain was sequenced in a study of T cell responses to AZD1222 COVID-19 vaccine. The germline V and J ends were trimmed by 5 bases and 0 bases, with 13 bases remaining between them. Germline CDR1 reads MNHEY; CDR2 reads SVGEGT. The CDR3 extends over 15 amino acids. Data came from immunoSEQ multiplex PCR; TCRdb stores just in-frame clones and leaves some out. In the table there are 130,000 or so clones, roughly nine tenths of which are singletons. The chain couples TRBV6-2 or TRBV6-3 to TRBJ1-1, with D maybe TRBD1 (5 bases). This TCR came from an adult in good health. The sequencing here drew on peripheral blood, taken on day 0 of AZD1222 vaccination. The CDR3 spells CASSTTGLLNTEAFF. The CDR3 coding sequence is TGTGCCAGCAGTACGACGGGGCTTCTGAACACTGAAGCTTTCTTT.